The 27 T cell receptor beta chains listed next were all sequenced from one sample in a study of vaccination and CD4 T cells after COVID-19. Cultured CD4+ T-cell DNA underwent Oncomine TCR Beta short-read sequencing. TCRdb re-called the PCR reads through MiXCR, storing one row per CDR3 protein. The repertoire holds around 15,000 distinct CDR3 sequences, with 45% to 65% as singletons. Sample treatment: approximately nine-day PBMC culture with coronavirus spike peptide pools or control peptides (ViraFEST assay). Their antigen targets remain unknown. The specimen was CD4+ T cells from blood, cultured in vitro. The receptor source for this set is a human donor who had recovered from COVID-19.

The V gene is TRBV27, the J gene TRBJ1-5; 8 bases line up with TRBD1. Germline CDR1 is MNHEY and CDR2 is SMNVEV (reference sequence). This CDR3 contains 13 residues. The V and J ends lost 3 bases and 7 bases, in that order; junction bases with no gene match: 2. The CDR3 spells CASSLDRVQPQHF. The CDR3, as DNA: TGTGCCAGCAGTTTGGACAGGGTCCAGCCCCAGCATTTT.

A single count supports this clonotype. The rearrangement uses TRBV28 and TRBJ1-5, with D perhaps matching TRBD1 (6 bases). The CDR3 has 14 amino acids. The V gene's germline CDR1 is MDHEN and CDR2 SYDVKM. Trimming left V 5 bases short and J 2 bases short, with 10 bases between. CDR3: CASSPGHGNQPQHF. The CDR3 region has the DNA TGTGCCAGCAGTCCGGGACACGGCAATCAGCCCCAGCATTTT.

V usage is TRBV30 and J usage is TRBJ1-1; D is perhaps TRBD1 (6 bases). V dropped 2 bases and J dropped 1 base, with 11 bases sitting between them. The germline V gene encodes CDR1 GTSNPN and CDR2 SVGIG (reference sequence). This CDR3 comprises 14 residues. DNA of the CDR3: TGTGCCTGGAGTCAGGGGTGGGCGAACACTGAAGCTTTCTTT. Translated: CAWSQGWANTEAFF.

The gene calls are TRBV2 and TRBJ2-3, with D maybe TRBD2 (6 bases). Germline V gene data show CDR1 as SNHLY and CDR2 as FYNNEI. The V end lost 6 bases, the J end lost 0 bases, and 10 bases lay between the germline ends. The CDR3 covers 14 residues. The CDR3 region is CASRLAASTDTQYF. CDR3 nucleotides: TGTGCCAGCAGATTAGCGGCTAGCACAGATACGCAGTATTTT.

This chain connects TRBV11-2 to TRBJ1-2; D may be TRBD1 (6 bases). The CDR3 length is 14 residues. Trimming removed 3 bases from V and 7 bases from J, with 15 bases in between. Germline assignment: CDR1 SGHAT and CDR2 FQNNGV. DNA for the CDR3: TGTGCCAGCAGCTTGAACCCTGGAGGGGGTGGCTACACCTTC. It codes for CASSLNPGGGGYTF.

V usage is TRBV21-1 and J usage is TRBJ2-7. TRBV21-1 is classified as a pseudogene. The CDR3 has 12 amino acids. The CDR3 DNA sequence: TGTGCCAGCAGCGGGATCTCCTACGAGCAGTACTTC. It codes for CASSGISYEQYF.

This clonotype was seen just once. The rearrangement uses TRBV20-1 and TRBJ2-1; 8 bases agree with TRBD2. Trimming at V came to 5 bases and at J to 4 bases, leaving 10 bases not matched to a gene. Germline V gene data show CDR1 as DFQATT and CDR2 as SNEGSKA (reference sequence). The CDR3 length is 15 residues. CDR3 DNA sequence: TGCAGTGCTCCTCCGGGACTAGAGGGGTACAATGAGCAGTTCTTC. This encodes CSAPPGLEGYNEQFF.

The chain joins TRBV18 to TRBJ2-2; 9 bases are shared with TRBD2. The CDR3 is made up of 15 amino acids. The germline CDR1 and CDR2 sequences are KGHSH and LQKENI. The ends lost 4 bases at V and 4 bases at J; junction bases unmatched: 4. CDR3 protein: CASSQRGASTGELFF. As DNA, the CDR3 is TGTGCCAGCTCACAGCGGGGGGCGAGCACCGGGGAGCTGTTTTTT.

This clonotype was seen only a few times. The rearrangement joins TRBV10-3 to TRBJ2-1, with TRBD2 as a possible D gene (7 bases). Germline V gene sequence: CDR1 ENHRY, CDR2 SYGVKD. V was trimmed by 3 bases and J by 8 bases, leaving 17 bases between them. The CDR3 runs to 15 residues. The CDR3 protein is CAISEAPGEGDEQFF. DNA for the CDR3: TGTGCCATCAGTGAAGCGCCAGGGGAGGGCGATGAGCAGTTCTTC.

V usage is TRBV11-2 and J usage is TRBJ2-5; D ambiguous. Germline CDR1 and CDR2: SGHAT and FQNNGV. Trimming took 5 bases from V and 5 from J, leaving 9 bases between them. The CDR3 consists of 12 residues. For the CDR3, the DNA is TGTGCCAGCAGCCCGGCCGGGGAGACCCAGTACTTC. It yields the protein CASSPAGETQYF.

The chain couples TRBV10-1 to TRBJ2-3; the match to TRBD2 covers 10 bases. Germline V CDR1 and CDR2: WNHNN, SYGVQD (reference sequence). The CDR3 runs to 14 residues. V dropped 5 bases and J dropped 7; count of bases not matched to a gene: 6. The CDR3 spells CASSRSGGDNTQYF. CDR3 coding DNA: TGCGCCAGCAGTAGAAGCGGGGGGGATAATACGCAGTATTTT.

The J gene is TRBJ1-1, the V gene TRBV30, with 9 bases matching TRBD1. V lost 1 base, J lost 1 base, and 4 bases stayed unmatched. This CDR3 is 15 amino acids long. Looked up from germline, CDR1 is GTSNPN and CDR2 is SVGIG (reference sequence). The DNA of the CDR3 is TGTGCCTGGAGTGCCGGGACAGGGACGAACACTGAAGCTTTCTTT. Its protein product is CAWSAGTGTNTEAFF.

The chain links TRBV5-1 to TRBJ1-1, with 7 nucleotides matching TRBD1. The CDR3 loop spans 15 amino acids. V shed 2 bases and J 1 base; nucleotides not matched to a gene: 5. The germline CDR1 and CDR2 sequences are SGHRS and YFSETQ. CDR3 in amino acids: CASSLQGSPNTEAFF. DNA for the CDR3: TGCGCCAGCAGCTTACAGGGGTCACCGAACACTGAAGCTTTCTTT.

Only a few counts were recorded for this clonotype. V and J are TRBV2 and TRBJ1-4, with 7 bases identical to TRBD1. This CDR3 spans 14 amino acids. Germline V CDR1 and CDR2: SNHLY, FYNNEI. V lost 6 bases and J lost 6; bases outside the gene matches: 7. CDR3 in DNA: TGTGCCAGCAGGCCGACAGGGTTAGATGAAAAACTGTTTTTT. It translates to CASRPTGLDEKLFF.

This clonotype came up a few times. The rearrangement uses TRBV10-3 and TRBJ2-3, with TRBD1 identical over 10 bases. The V gene's germline CDR1 is ENHRY and CDR2 SYGVKD. This CDR3 spans 17 amino acids. With 2 bases clipped from V and 4 bases from J, the junction kept 9 bases outside the gene matches. The CDR3 nucleotides are TGTGCCATCAGTGAGCCCAGACAGGGGGCTGTAGCAGATACGCAGTATTTT. Translating gives CAISEPRQGAVADTQYF.

The genes are TRBV6-2 or TRBV6-3 and TRBJ2-6; D remains unclear. Trimming took 2 bases from V and 11 from J, leaving 4 bases between them. This CDR3 is built from 11 residues. Germline CDR1 is MNHEY and CDR2 is SVGEGT. CDR3 sequence: CASSYIDVLTF. The CDR3 DNA sequence: TGTGCCAGCAGTTACATCGACGTCCTGACTTTC.

This chain links TRBV24-1 with TRBJ1-2, with D hard to call. Trimming cost V 2 bases and J 4 bases, with 16 bases left between them. CDR3 size: 16 residues. Germline V lookup: CDR1 KGHDR, CDR2 SFDVKD. In nucleotides, the CDR3 is TGTGCCACCAGTGATTCTGGAGGCGGGAGATCCTATGGCTACACCTTC. Translated: CATSDSGGGRSYGYTF.

This chain links TRBV19 with TRBJ1-4, with D unresolved. The CDR3 extends over 13 amino acids. CDR1 LNHDA and CDR2 SQIVND come from the germline V gene (reference sequence). V lost 3 bases, J lost 5 bases, and 7 bases lay in between. The CDR3 loop reads CASSISLNEKLFF. In DNA form, the CDR3 reads TGTGCCAGTAGTATTTCCCTGAATGAAAAACTGTTTTTT.

The chain carries TRBV7-2 and TRBJ2-4; 9 nucleotides match TRBD1. Looked up from germline, CDR1 is SGHTA and CDR2 is FQGNSA. J lost 6 bases, V lost 6 bases, and 15 bases had no gene match. This CDR3 spans 17 amino acids. DNA for the CDR3: TGTGCCAGCAGGTTGGGGCCCGGGACAGGGCGGGGAAACATTCAGTACTTC. Translating gives CASRLGPGTGRGNIQYF.

This clonotype turned up a few times. This chain uses TRBV6-1 with TRBJ2-3, with 10 bases lining up with TRBD1. The CDR3 is made up of 15 amino acids. V was clipped by 4 bases and J by 3 bases; unmatched bases: 4. Germline V gene sequence: CDR1 MNHNS, CDR2 SASEGT. The CDR3, as DNA: TGTGCCAGCAGTGTGAGGACAGGGGGAACAGATACGCAGTATTTT. Its protein product is CASSVRTGGTDTQYF.

About this clonotype itself: No DNA is shown, since the ends of the CDR3 on it are uncertain; the CDR3 is the one TCRdb lists. This chain uses TRBV27 with TRBJ1-1; TRBD1 was called by the table and not checked on the DNA. The CDR3 numbers 23 amino acids, ends counted. Germline V gene lookup returns CDR1 MNHEY and CDR2 SMNVEV (reference sequence). The CDR3 is CASSLETGRSYEQYFGPAWRTFF.

In this sample, this clonotype turned up once. This chain connects TRBV6-5 to TRBJ2-7, with 8 nucleotides matching TRBD1. Germline V gene data show CDR1 as MNHEY and CDR2 as SVGAGI. The CDR3 runs 14 residues. Trimming took 2 bases from V and 3 from J; bases not matched to a gene: 3. The CDR3, as DNA: TGTGCCAGCAGTTACGCAGGGGGCGGCTACGAGCAGTACTTC. Encoded protein: CASSYAGGGYEQYF.

The chain employs TRBV2 and TRBJ2-2; 12 nucleotides align to TRBD2. Losses at the gene ends were 6 bases for V and 0 bases for J; bases not matched to a gene: 5. Germline CDR1 SNHLY, CDR2 FYNNEI. The CDR3 runs to 17 residues. The CDR3 loop is CASRPGLAGPNTGELFF. The CDR3 DNA reads TGTGCCAGCAGACCGGGACTAGCGGGTCCGAACACCGGGGAGCTGTTTTTT.

The CDR3 DNA is TGTGCCAGCAGTTTAATCCCGGGTCAGCCCCAGCATTTT. It yields the protein CASSLIPGQPQHF. J is TRBJ1-5 and V is TRBV12-3 or TRBV12-4; the D is unclear. This CDR3 has 13 residues. Between the trimmed V and J ends, which lost 2 bases and 6 bases, there was a span of 8 bases.

The chain recombines TRBV5-6 with TRBJ1-5; unclear D gene. This CDR3 region has 15 residues. In germline, CDR1 is SGHDT, CDR2 YYEEEE. V lost 0 bases and J lost 0, with 7 bases in between. CDR3 residues: CASSLGPSSNQPQHF. CDR3 in DNA: TGTGCCAGCAGCTTGGGACCGTCTAGCAATCAGCCCCAGCATTTT.

The chain is built from TRBV10-3 and TRBJ1-2; D is unclear. V was cut by 3 bases and J by 6 bases, with 5 bases left in between. This CDR3 contains 11 residues. The germline CDR1 and CDR2 sequences are ENHRY and SYGVKD. The CDR3 here is CAISENDGYTF. The CDR3 DNA reads as TGTGCCATCAGTGAAAATGATGGCTACACCTTC.

V usage is TRBV20-1 and J usage is TRBJ2-2; D unclear. The CDR3 runs 12 residues. V lost 2 bases and J 4 bases, leaving 5 bases between the germline ends. Germline V gene lookup returns CDR1 DFQATT and CDR2 SNEGSKA (reference sequence). The CDR3 DNA sequence: TGCAGTGCTAGAAATCCCACCGGGGAGCTGTTTTTT. It translates to CSARNPTGELFF.